This T cell receptor beta chain was profiled in a study of control samples from healthy donors and cancer patients (dated by TCRdb to 2020 to 2022). The germline V gene (reference sequence) gives CDR1 as LNHDA and CDR2 as SQIVND. The CDR3 numbers 14 residues from cysteine through phenylalanine. Only the CDR3 DNA stays, 42 bases, in frame from base 1. The junction carries 17 bases between V and J, which are trimmed by 7 bases and 5 bases respectively. The library was prepared using the immunoSEQ multiplex PCR assay. As stored in TCRdb, this immuneACCESS dataset retains in-frame rearrangements with V and J assigned. A fraction of the clones does not appear; measured against another copy, unresolved V genes explain less than half of the discrepancy, and the remainder lacks a known reason. This sample has just under 80,000 clones in its table, and roughly 90% of those were observed once. The ten top clones hold 1.9% of the sample.

To note about this clone: Its antigen specificity is not known. Base quality data are lacking; no much larger clone is found one base away.

Sequencing used PBMCs. The chain was built from TRBV19 and TRBJ2-5, with the D gene tentatively TRBD1 or TRBD2, based on 5 matching bases in each. This TCR was sampled from a woman aged 55-70 years with head and neck cancer. The DNA is as follows: TGTGCCAGTACAACCCTTTTCGGGGCCGAGACCCAGTACTTC. Its translation reads: CASTTLFGAETQYF.